A single sample is the source of the 27 T cell receptor beta chains below, sequenced in a study of T cell responses to AZD1222 COVID-19 vaccine. Clones were read by immunoSEQ multiplex PCR, and TCRdb kept only the in-frame ones, dropping some. Of roughly 150,000 clones listed, roughly 90% were seen once; the top ten hold over 1.3%. Sequenced here: peripheral blood, sampled on day 0 of AZD1222 vaccination. These receptors came from an adult in good health.

V is TRBV4-3 and J is TRBJ2-3, with D tentatively TRBD2 (5 bases). Deletions cut 0 bases from V and 3 bases from J, with 13 bases between. CDR1 and CDR2 from the germline V gene are LGHNA and YSLEER. This CDR3 region has 16 residues. Here the CDR3 reads CASSQDLNGVTDTQYF. CDR3 sequence (DNA): TGCGCCAGCAGCCAAGATCTGAACGGGGTGACAGATACGCAGTATTTT.

This CDR3 is CATSRDPAGFAFF. As DNA, the CDR3 is TGTGCCACCAGCAGAGATCCGGCGGGGTTCGCTTTCTTT. The chain links TRBV15 to TRBJ1-1; D call uncertain. Germline assignment: CDR1 LNHNV and CDR2 YYDKDF (reference sequence). The CDR3 has 13 amino acids. The V and J ends lost 0 bases and 11 bases respectively, with 13 bases between them.

A remark on this clone: The limits of the CDR3 on the DNA are not certain, so only TCRdb's listed CDR3 is given. The chain joins TRBV27 to TRBJ1-3; TRBD1, the table's D call, lacks a check against the DNA. Termini included, the CDR3 measures 13 amino acids. CDR1 is MNHEY and CDR2 is SMNVEV in the germline V gene (reference sequence). The chain's CDR3 is CASSFGPGNTIYF.

This chain links TRBV7-2 with TRBJ1-2; 9 bases match TRBD1. V dropped 5 bases and J dropped 7; count of bases not matched to a gene: 8. The CDR3 loop spans 14 amino acids. Germline-derived CDR1 and CDR2 are SGHTA and FQGNSA. Here the CDR3 DNA reads TGTGCCAGCAGCATGGGACAGGGAGTTGGTGGCTACACCTTC. This gives the protein CASSMGQGVGGYTF.

The V call is TRBV6-5, the J call TRBJ2-1; weak D call: TRBD2 (6 bases). Germline CDR1 MNHEY, CDR2 SVGAGI. The CDR3 runs 15 residues. Trimming took off 6 bases at V and 10 bases at J, with 22 bases between the two ends. CDR3 in amino acids: CASSLRTMDPREQFF. CDR3 in DNA: TGTGCCAGCAGCCTACGGACTATGGACCCACGAGAGCAGTTCTTC.

The V call is TRBV4-1, the J call TRBJ2-7, with D possibly being TRBD2 (7 bases). Trimming stripped 0 bases from V and 5 bases from J, with 8 bases between. CDR1 is MGHRA and CDR2 is YSYEKL in the germline V gene. The CDR3 runs to 13 residues. CDR3 DNA: TGCGCCAGCAGCCAAGAAGGGGGGGACGAGCAGTACTTC. Amino acids: CASSQEGGDEQYF.

The rearrangement links TRBV10-1 to TRBJ1-6; D is undetermined. The CDR3 has 12 residues. CDR1 and CDR2 (germline): WNHNN, SYGVQD (reference sequence). V shed 4 bases and J shed 12 bases, with 10 bases lying between them. Here the CDR3 DNA reads TGCGCCAGCAGTGTGTATCAAGGACCCCTCCACTTT. It encodes CASSVYQGPLHF.

This chain links TRBV30 with TRBJ1-1, with unresolved D. Germline V gene sequence: CDR1 GTSNPN, CDR2 SVGIG (reference sequence). The CDR3 totals 12 residues. V dropped 7 bases and J dropped 4 bases, with 13 bases sitting between them. CDR3 sequence: CAFRAAGTEAFF. The CDR3 DNA reads as TGTGCCTTCCGGGCCGCGGGCACTGAAGCTTTCTTT.

The chain couples TRBV4-1 to TRBJ2-3; D call uncertain. Trimming pared 0 bases from V and 6 bases from J, leaving 13 bases between. In germline, CDR1 is MGHRA, CDR2 YSYEKL. This CDR3 has 15 amino acids. The CDR3 protein is CASSQEIRPVDTQYF. CDR3 nucleotides: TGCGCCAGCAGCCAAGAAATAAGACCTGTCGATACGCAGTATTTT.

The genes are TRBV7-9 and TRBJ1-5, with D perhaps TRBD1 (5 bases). CDR1 and CDR2 from the germline V gene are SEHNR and FQNEAQ (reference sequence). The CDR3 sequence is 15 residues long. V lost 6 bases and J 7 bases, leaving 19 bases between the germline ends. CDR3 nucleotides: TGTGCCAGCAGTCCACCGGGACCCGGCGGCCAGCCCCAGCATTTT. As protein: CASSPPGPGGQPQHF.

This clone was recorded once. The V gene is TRBV6-6, the J gene TRBJ1-6, with 9 positions matching TRBD1. Trimming cost V 6 bases and J 5 bases; bases outside gene matches: 8. The germline CDR1 and CDR2 sequences are MNHNY and SVGAGI (reference sequence). The CDR3 sequence is 16 residues long. CDR3 amino acids: CASRFPGQGNNSPLHF. The CDR3 DNA is TGTGCCAGCAGGTTCCCGGGACAGGGAAATAATTCACCCCTCCACTTT.

The J gene is TRBJ2-5, the V gene TRBV6-5, with a weak D call TRBD1 (6 bases). Germline V gene data show CDR1 as MNHEY and CDR2 as SVGAGI. The V end was cut by 7 bases, the J end by 1 base, with 16 bases between. The CDR3 is 15 residues long. CDR3 protein: CASITIRTVQETQYF. For the CDR3, the DNA is TGTGCCAGCATTACAATCCGGACAGTCCAAGAGACCCAGTACTTC.

This chain uses TRBV29-1 with TRBJ2-7; D is uncertain. The CDR3 consists of 12 residues. Germline lookup yields CDR1 SQVTM and CDR2 ANQGSEA. The V end was cut by 4 bases, the J end by 1 base, with 8 bases between. The CDR3 DNA reads TGCAGCGTTGGAGACCATTCCTACGAGCAGTACTTC. This gives the protein CSVGDHSYEQYF.

The chain recombines TRBV2 with TRBJ1-1, with no clear D. The CDR3 contains 14 residues. V was clipped by 8 bases and J by 1 base, with 14 bases between them. Germline V gives CDR1 SNHLY, CDR2 FYNNEI. CDR3 in DNA: TGTGCCAGCGTCCGGACTAATACGAACACTGAAGCTTTCTTT. Its translation is CASVRTNTNTEAFF.

The CDR3: CASSFGQGDSYEQYF. The CDR3 DNA sequence: TGTGCCAGCAGTTTTGGTCAGGGGGACTCCTACGAGCAGTACTTC. The rearrangement joins TRBV27 to TRBJ2-7; the match to TRBD1 covers 7 bases. Looked up from germline, CDR1 is MNHEY and CDR2 is SMNVEV (reference sequence). This CDR3 has 15 amino acids. Losses at the gene ends were 3 bases for V and 0 bases for J; bases not matched to a gene: 5.

V usage is TRBV28 and J usage is TRBJ1-2; 8 bases fit TRBD1. With 7 bases clipped from V and 8 bases from J, the junction kept 12 bases outside the gene matches. The CDR3 is 14 amino acids. Germline V gives CDR1 MDHEN, CDR2 SYDVKM. The CDR3 nucleotides read TGTGCCAGCACTACCCTACAGGGGGAGAACGGCTACACCTTC. Protein product: CASTTLQGENGYTF.

The chain has TRBV5-5 and TRBJ2-7; 7 bases agree with TRBD2. CDR3 length equals 14 residues. Germline V CDR1 and CDR2: SGHKS, YYEKEE (reference sequence). Trimming took 6 bases from V and 4 from J; bases not matched to a gene: 10. DNA for the CDR3: TGTGCCAGCACCCAAGACTCGGGGGGATACGAGCAGTACTTC. Amino acid sequence: CASTQDSGGYEQYF.

This clone came up once. The chain uses TRBV4-3 and TRBJ2-3; D might be TRBD1 or TRBD2, each matching 6 bases. Trimming removed 0 bases at V and 3 bases at J, with 16 bases between. Looked up from germline, CDR1 is LGHNA and CDR2 is YSLEER. The CDR3 extends over 17 amino acids. In DNA form, the CDR3 reads TGCGCCAGCAGCCAAGATTTCATAGGAGGGGGAACAGATACGCAGTATTTT. Translated: CASSQDFIGGGTDTQYF.

V and J are TRBV12-3 or TRBV12-4 and TRBJ1-2; perhaps TRBD1 as D (6 bases). The CDR3 spans 12 residues. With 6 bases removed from V and 5 bases from J, the gap between germline ends came to 10 bases. In DNA form, the CDR3 reads TGTGCCAGCAGCTATGGACAGTATGGCTACACCTTC. It specifies CASSYGQYGYTF.

The genes are TRBV7-2 and TRBJ2-1; 7 bases match TRBD2. Germline lookup yields CDR1 SGHTA and CDR2 FQGNSA. V lost 3 bases to trimming and J lost 7 bases; unmatched junction nucleotides: 6. CDR3 size: 14 residues. CDR3: CASSFAGVNNEQFF. For the CDR3, the DNA is TGTGCCAGCAGCTTCGCGGGAGTGAATAATGAGCAGTTCTTC.

The table lists this clone with a count of one. The chain recombines TRBV6-1 with TRBJ1-1; 7 bases align to TRBD1. Trimming took 1 base from V and 5 from J; bases not matched to a gene: 7. Germline V gene lookup returns CDR1 MNHNS and CDR2 SASEGT. This CDR3 has 15 residues. The CDR3 spells CASSEEEGAWTEAFF. The CDR3 DNA reads as TGTGCCAGCAGTGAAGAGGAGGGGGCATGGACTGAAGCTTTCTTT.

The chain uses TRBV10-1 and TRBJ1-4; possible D gene TRBD1, 5 bases. V lost 0 bases and J lost 8, with 10 bases in between. This CDR3 has 14 amino acids. CDR1 and CDR2 (germline): WNHNN, SYGVQD (reference sequence). CDR3 in amino acids: CASSESPGSEKLFF. As DNA, the CDR3 is TGCGCCAGCAGTGAGTCCCCAGGGAGCGAAAAACTGTTTTTT.

The CDR3 is CSALRGGGNTEAFF. The CDR3 DNA follows: TGCAGCGCCCTACGCGGAGGGGGGAACACTGAAGCTTTCTTT. J is TRBJ1-1 and V is TRBV29-1, with D perhaps TRBD1 (6 bases). This CDR3 contains 14 residues. The germline V gene has CDR1 SQVTM and CDR2 ANQGSEA. Trimming stripped 7 bases from V and 1 base from J, with 16 bases between.

This sequence joins TRBV7-8 and TRBJ2-2; no definite D call. The germline CDR1 and CDR2 sequences are SGHVS and FQNEAQ. CDR3 size: 14 residues. Trimming left V 3 bases short and J 6 bases short, with 11 bases between. CDR3 bases: TGTGCCAGCAGCTTCAGATCTACCTCCGGGGAGCTGTTTTTT. Its protein product is CASSFRSTSGELFF.

V is TRBV20-1 and J is TRBJ2-1; 8 nucleotides align to TRBD2. CDR3 size: 10 residues. Germline loops: CDR1 DFQATT, CDR2 SNEGSKA (reference sequence). The chain's CDR3 is CSGGDLEQFF. For the CDR3, the DNA is TGCAGCGGGGGGGATCTTGAGCAGTTCTTC.

The rearrangement uses TRBV10-3 and TRBJ1-2; 7 bases match TRBD1. Trimming at V came to 5 bases and at J to 4 bases, leaving 7 bases not matched to a gene. This CDR3 spans 14 amino acids. CDR1 is ENHRY and CDR2 is SYGVKD in the germline V gene. CDR3: CAISWDSNFYGYTF. The CDR3 DNA follows: TGTGCCATCAGTTGGGACAGCAACTTCTATGGCTACACCTTC.

This clone is a singleton in its sample. The chain links TRBV13 to TRBJ2-3; maybe TRBD2 (6 bases). The CDR3 has 16 residues. Germline V gives CDR1 PRHDT, CDR2 FYEKMQ (reference sequence). The V and J ends lost 4 bases and 4 bases respectively, with 18 bases between them. The CDR3 sequence: CASSSTGTQTADTQYF. The CDR3 region has the DNA TGTGCCAGCAGCTCTACCGGGACTCAAACAGCAGATACGCAGTATTTT.